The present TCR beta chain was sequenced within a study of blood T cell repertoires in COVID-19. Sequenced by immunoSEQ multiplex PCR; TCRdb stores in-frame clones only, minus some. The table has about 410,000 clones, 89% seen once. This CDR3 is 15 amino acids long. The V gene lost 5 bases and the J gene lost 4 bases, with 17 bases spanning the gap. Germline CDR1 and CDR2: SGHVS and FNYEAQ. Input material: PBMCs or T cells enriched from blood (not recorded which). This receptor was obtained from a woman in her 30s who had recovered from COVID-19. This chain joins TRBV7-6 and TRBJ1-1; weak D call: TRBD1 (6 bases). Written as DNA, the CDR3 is TGTGCCAGCAGCGGACAGATTGGGCTGGTCACTGAAGCTTTCTTT. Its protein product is CASSGQIGLVTEAFF.